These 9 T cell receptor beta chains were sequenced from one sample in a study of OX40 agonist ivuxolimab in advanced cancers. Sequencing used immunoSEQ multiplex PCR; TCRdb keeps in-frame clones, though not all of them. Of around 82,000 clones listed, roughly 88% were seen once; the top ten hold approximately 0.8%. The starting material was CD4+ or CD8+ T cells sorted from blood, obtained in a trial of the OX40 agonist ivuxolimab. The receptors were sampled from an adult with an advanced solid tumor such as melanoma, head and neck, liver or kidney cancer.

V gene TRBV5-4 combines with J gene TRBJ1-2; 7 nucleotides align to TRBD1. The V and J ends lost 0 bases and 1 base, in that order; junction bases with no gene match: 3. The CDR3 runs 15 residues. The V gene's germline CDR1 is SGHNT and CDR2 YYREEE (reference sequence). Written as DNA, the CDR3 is TGTGCCAGCAGCTTGGAGACAGGGATTAACTATGGCTACACCTTC. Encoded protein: CASSLETGINYGYTF.

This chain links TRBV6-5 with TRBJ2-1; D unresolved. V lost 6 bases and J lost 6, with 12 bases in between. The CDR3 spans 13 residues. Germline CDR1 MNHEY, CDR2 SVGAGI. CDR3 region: CASRLRIINEQFF. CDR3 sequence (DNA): TGTGCCAGCAGACTCCGAATCATCAATGAGCAGTTCTTC.

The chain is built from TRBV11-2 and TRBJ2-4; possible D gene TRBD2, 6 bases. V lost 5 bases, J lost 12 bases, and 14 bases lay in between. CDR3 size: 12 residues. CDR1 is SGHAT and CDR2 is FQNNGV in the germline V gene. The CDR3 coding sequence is TGTGCCAGCAGCCCCGGAGGGTCATCTCAGTACTTC. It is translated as CASSPGGSSQYF.

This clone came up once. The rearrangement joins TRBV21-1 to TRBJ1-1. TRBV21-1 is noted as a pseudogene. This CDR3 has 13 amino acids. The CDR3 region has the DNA TGTGCCAGCAGCGAATCGTGGAACACTGAAGCTTTCTTT. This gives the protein CASSESWNTEAFF.

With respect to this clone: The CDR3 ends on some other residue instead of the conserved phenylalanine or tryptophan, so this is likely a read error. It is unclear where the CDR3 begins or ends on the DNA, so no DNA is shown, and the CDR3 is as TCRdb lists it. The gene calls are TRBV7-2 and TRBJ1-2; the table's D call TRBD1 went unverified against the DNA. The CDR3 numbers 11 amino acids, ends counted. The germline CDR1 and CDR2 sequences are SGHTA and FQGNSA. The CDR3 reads CASSLAPPDRI.

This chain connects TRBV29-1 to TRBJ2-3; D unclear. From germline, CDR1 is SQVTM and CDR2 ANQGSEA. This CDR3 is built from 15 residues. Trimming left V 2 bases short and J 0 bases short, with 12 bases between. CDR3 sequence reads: CSVEPAKGSTDTQYF. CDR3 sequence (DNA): TGCAGCGTTGAACCCGCAAAGGGTAGCACAGATACGCAGTATTTT.

The CDR3 here is CATSRDMDRTEAFF. For the CDR3, the DNA is TGTGCCACCAGCAGAGATATGGACCGTACTGAAGCTTTCTTT. This chain links TRBV15 with TRBJ1-1; D is uncertain. Germline CDR1 and CDR2: LNHNV and YYDKDF (reference sequence). Between the trimmed V and J ends, which lost 0 bases and 5 bases, there was a span of 10 bases. The CDR3 totals 14 residues. The variable domain in full, completed from reference TRBV15 and TRBJ1-1, reads DAMVIQNPRYQVTQFGKPVTLSCSQTLNHNVMYWYQQKSSQAPKLLFHYYDKDFNNEADTPDNFQSRRPNTSFCFLDIRSPGLGDTAMYLCATSRDMDRTEAFFGQGTRLTVV.

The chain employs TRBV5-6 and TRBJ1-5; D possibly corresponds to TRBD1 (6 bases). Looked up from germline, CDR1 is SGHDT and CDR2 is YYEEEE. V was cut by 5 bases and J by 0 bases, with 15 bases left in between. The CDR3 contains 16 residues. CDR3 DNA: TGTGCCAGCAGTGGATACAGGGAAAATAGCAATCAGCCCCAGCATTTT. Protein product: CASSGYRENSNQPQHF.

The CDR3 sequence is CASSGDSNTEAFF. Written as DNA, the CDR3 is TGTGCCAGTAGTGGAGACAGTAACACTGAAGCTTTCTTT. J is TRBJ1-1 and V is TRBV19; D perhaps matches TRBD1 (5 bases). This CDR3 comprises 13 residues. The V end was cut by 5 bases, the J end by 2 bases, with 9 bases between. Per the germline V gene, CDR1 is LNHDA and CDR2 is SQIVND (reference sequence).